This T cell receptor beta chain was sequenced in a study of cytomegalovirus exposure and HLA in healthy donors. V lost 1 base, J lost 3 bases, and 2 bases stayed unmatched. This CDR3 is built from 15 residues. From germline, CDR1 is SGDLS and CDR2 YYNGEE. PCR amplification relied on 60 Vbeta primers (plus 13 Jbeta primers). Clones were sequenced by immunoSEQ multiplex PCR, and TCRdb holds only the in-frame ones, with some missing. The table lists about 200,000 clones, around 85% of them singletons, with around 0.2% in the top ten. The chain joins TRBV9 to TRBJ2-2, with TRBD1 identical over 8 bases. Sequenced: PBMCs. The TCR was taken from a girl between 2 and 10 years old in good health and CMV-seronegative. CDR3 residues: CASSVMGQDTGELFF. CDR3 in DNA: TGTGCCAGCAGCGTAATGGGACAGGACACCGGGGAGCTGTTTTTT.